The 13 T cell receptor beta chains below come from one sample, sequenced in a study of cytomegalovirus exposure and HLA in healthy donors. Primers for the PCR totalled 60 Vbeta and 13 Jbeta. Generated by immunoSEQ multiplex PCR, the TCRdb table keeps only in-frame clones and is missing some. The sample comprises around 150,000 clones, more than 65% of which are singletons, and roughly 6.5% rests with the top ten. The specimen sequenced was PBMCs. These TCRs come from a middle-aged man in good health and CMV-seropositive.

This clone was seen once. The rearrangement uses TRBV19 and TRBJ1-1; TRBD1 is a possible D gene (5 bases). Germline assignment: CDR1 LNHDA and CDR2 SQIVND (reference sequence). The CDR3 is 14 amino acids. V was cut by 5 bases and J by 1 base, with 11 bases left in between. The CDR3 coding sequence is TGTGCCAGTAGTGCGGACGGACAGAACACTGAAGCTTTCTTT. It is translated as CASSADGQNTEAFF.

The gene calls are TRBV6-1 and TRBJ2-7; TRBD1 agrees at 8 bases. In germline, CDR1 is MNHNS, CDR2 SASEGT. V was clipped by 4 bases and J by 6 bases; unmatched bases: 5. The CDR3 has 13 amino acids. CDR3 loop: CASSGQGLPEQYF. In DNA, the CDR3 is TGTGCCAGCAGTGGACAGGGGCTCCCCGAGCAGTACTTC.

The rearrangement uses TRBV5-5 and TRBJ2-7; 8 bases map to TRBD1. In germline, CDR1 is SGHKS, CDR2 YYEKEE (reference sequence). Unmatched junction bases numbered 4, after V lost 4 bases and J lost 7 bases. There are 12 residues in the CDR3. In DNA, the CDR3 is TGTGCCAGCAGCCGGGACAGGCGGGAGCAGTACGTC. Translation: CASSRDRREQYV.

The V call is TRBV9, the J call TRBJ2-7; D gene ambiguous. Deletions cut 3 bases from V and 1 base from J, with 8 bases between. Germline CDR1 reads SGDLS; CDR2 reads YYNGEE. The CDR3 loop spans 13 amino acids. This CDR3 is CASSATDSYEQYF. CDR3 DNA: TGTGCCAGCAGCGCTACAGATTCCTACGAGCAGTACTTC. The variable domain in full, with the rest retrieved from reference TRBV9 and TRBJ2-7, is DSGVTQTPKHLITATGQRVTLRCSPRSGDLSVYWYQQSLDQGLQFLIQYYNGEERAKGNILERFSAQQFPDLHSELNLSSLELGDSALYFCASSATDSYEQYFGPGTRLTVT.

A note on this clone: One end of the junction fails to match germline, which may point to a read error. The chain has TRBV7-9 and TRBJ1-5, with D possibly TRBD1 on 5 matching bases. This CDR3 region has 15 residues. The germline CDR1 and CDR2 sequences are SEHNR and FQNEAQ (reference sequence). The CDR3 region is CSSSLGGGTNQPQHF. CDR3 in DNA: TGTTCCAGCAGCTTGGGGGGAGGTACGAATCAGCCCCAGCATTTT. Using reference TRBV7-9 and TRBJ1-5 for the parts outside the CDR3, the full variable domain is DTGVSQNPRHKITKRGQNVTFRCDPISEHNRLYWYRQTLGQGPEFLTYFQNEAQLEKSRLLSDRFSAERPKGSFSTLEIQRTEQGDSAMYLCSSSLGGGTNQPQHFGDGTRLSIL.

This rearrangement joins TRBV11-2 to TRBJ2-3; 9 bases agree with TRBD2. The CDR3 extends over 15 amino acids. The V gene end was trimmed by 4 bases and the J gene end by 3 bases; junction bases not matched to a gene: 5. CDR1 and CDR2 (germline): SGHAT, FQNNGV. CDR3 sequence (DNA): TGTGCCAGCAGCTCAGCGGGGGGAGGGACAGATACGCAGTATTTT. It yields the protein CASSSAGGGTDTQYF.

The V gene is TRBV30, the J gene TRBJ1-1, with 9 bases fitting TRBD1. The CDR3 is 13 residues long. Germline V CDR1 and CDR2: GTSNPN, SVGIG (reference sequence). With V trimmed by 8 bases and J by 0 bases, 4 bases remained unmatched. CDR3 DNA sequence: TGTGCCGCCGGGACAGGGATGAACACTGAAGCTTTCTTT. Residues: CAAGTGMNTEAFF.

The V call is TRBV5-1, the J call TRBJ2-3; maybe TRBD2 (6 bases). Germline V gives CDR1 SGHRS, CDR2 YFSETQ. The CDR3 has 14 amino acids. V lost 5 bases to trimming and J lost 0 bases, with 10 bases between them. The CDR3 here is CASRFGSSTDTQYF. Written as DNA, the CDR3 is TGCGCCAGCAGGTTCGGGAGTAGCACAGATACGCAGTATTTT. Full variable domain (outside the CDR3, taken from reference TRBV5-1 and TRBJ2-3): KAGVTQTPRYLIKTRGQQVTLSCSPISGHRSVSWYQQTPGQGLQFLFEYFSETQRNKGNFPGRFSGRQFSNSRSEMNVSTLELGDSALYLCASRFGSSTDTQYFGPGTRLTVL.

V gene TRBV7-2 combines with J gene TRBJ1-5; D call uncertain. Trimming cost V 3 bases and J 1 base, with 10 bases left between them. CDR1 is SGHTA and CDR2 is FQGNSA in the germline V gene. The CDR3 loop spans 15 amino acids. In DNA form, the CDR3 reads TGTGCCAGCAGCTTGGGTCGAGGGAGCAATCAGCCCCAGCATTTT. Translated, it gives CASSLGRGSNQPQHF. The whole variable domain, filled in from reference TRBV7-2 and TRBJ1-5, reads GAGVSQSPSNKVTEKGKDVELRCDPISGHTALYWYRQSLGQGLEFLIYFQGNSAPDKSGLPSDRFSAERTGGSVSTLTIQRTQQEDSAVYLCASSLGRGSNQPQHFGDGTRLSIL.

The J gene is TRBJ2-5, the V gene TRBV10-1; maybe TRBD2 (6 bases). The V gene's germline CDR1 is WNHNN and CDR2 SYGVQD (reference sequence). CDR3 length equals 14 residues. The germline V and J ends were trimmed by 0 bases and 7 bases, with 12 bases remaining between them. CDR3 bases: TGCGCCAGCAGTGAGTCGGGGGGAATGGGGACCCAGTACTTC. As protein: CASSESGGMGTQYF.

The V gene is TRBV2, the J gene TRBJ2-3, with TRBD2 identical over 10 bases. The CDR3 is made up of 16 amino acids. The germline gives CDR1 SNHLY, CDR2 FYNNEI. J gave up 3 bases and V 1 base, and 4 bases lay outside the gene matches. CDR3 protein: CASSEGTSGLTDTQYF. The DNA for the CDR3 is TGTGCCAGCAGTGAAGGGACTAGCGGCCTTACAGATACGCAGTATTTT. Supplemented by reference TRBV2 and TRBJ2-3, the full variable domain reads EPEVTQTPSHQVTQMGQEVILRCVPISNHLYFYWYRQILGQKVEFLVSFYNNEISEKSEIFDDQFSVERPDGSNFTLKIRSTKLEDSAMYFCASSEGTSGLTDTQYFGPGTRLTVL.

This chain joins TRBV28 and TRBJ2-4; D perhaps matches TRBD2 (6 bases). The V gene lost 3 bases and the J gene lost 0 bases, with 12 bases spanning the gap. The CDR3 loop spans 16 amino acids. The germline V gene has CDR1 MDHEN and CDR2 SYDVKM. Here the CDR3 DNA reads TGTGCCAGCAGTTTTCGGAGGGATCTAGCCAAAAACATTCAGTACTTC. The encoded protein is CASSFRRDLAKNIQYF.

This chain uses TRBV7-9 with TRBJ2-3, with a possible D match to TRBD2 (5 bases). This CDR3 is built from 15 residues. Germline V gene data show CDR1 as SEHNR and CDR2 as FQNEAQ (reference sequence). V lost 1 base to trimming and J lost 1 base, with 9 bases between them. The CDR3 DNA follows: TGTGCCAGCAGCTTAGGTCCGGAGGGCACAGATACGCAGTATTTT. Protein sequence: CASSLGPEGTDTQYF.